This T cell receptor (beta chain) was documented in a study of T cell changes during pregnancy in multiple sclerosis. V was pared by 10 bases and J by 4 bases, with 12 bases between. CDR1 is ENHRY, CDR2 SYGVKD, per germline. The CDR3 contains 12 residues. Data came from immunoSEQ multiplex PCR; TCRdb stores just in-frame clones and leaves some out. In the table there are 25,000 or so clones, about 88% of which are singletons. The material was CD4+ T cells from peripheral blood mononuclear cells, obtained in the first trimester of pregnancy. The chain recombines TRBV10-3 with TRBJ2-3, with D possibly matching TRBD2 (5 bases). This clonotype was obtained from a female donor in good health, enrolled as a control in a pregnancy study. The CDR3 DNA reads as TGTGCCACACGGACGCGGGCAGATACGCAGTATTTT. Protein: CATRTRADTQYF.